These 2 T cell receptor beta chains were all obtained from the same sample, sequenced in a study of beta chain features in type 1 diabetes. Findings of the study overall: Across all four CD4+ subsets, people with type 1 diabetes showed modestly shorter TCRB CDR3s.

Sequencing targeted expressed TCRB transcripts, as all isolated RNA had been reverse transcribed. The data were produced by immunoSEQ multiplex PCR, yet TCRdb's version contains in-frame clones alone and is incomplete. The data show around 260,000 clones, with over 20% seen just once and less than 0.03% held by the top ten. No antigen has been assigned to these receptors. Sequences were obtained from naive CD4+ T cells from blood. All receptors come from a woman in her 40s with type 1 diabetes.

The chain carries TRBV7-3 and TRBJ2-3, with 8 bases aligning to TRBD1. The CDR3 sequence is 16 residues long. Losses at the gene ends were 2 bases for V and 0 bases for J; bases not matched to a gene: 4. CDR1 and CDR2 from the germline V gene are SGHTA and FQGTGA. The CDR3 loop is CASSLATGVSTDTQYF. In DNA form, the CDR3 reads TGTGCCAGCAGCTTAGCGACAGGGGTTAGCACAGATACGCAGTATTTT.

In this sample, this clone turned up a few times. The gene calls are TRBV6-6 and TRBJ2-3, with TRBD2 as a possible D gene (6 bases). From germline, CDR1 is MNHNY and CDR2 SVGAGI (reference sequence). CDR3 length: 14 amino acids. V gave up 6 bases and J gave up 2 bases, with 12 bases separating them. The chain's CDR3 is CASSRGTATDTQYF. The CDR3 DNA sequence: TGTGCCAGCAGCCGCGGGACTGCCACAGATACGCAGTATTTT.